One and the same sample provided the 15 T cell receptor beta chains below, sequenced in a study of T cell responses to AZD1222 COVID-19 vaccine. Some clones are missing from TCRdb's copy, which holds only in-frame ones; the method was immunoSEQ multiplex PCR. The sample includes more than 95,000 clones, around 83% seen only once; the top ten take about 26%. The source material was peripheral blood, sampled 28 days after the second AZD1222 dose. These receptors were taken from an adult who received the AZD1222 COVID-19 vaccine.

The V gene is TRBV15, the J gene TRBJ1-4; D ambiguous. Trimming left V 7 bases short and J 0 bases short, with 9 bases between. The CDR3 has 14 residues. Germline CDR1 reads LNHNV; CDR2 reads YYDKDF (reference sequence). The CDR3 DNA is TGTGCCACCAACAAGGCTGCAACTAATGAAAAACTGTTTTTT. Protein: CATNKAATNEKLFF.

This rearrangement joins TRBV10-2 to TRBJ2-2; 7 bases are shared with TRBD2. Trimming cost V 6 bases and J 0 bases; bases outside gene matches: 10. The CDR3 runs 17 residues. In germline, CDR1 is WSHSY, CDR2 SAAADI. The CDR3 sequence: CASSVLRDYTNTGELFF. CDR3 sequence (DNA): TGCGCCAGCAGCGTCCTCCGGGACTATACGAACACCGGGGAGCTGTTTTTT.

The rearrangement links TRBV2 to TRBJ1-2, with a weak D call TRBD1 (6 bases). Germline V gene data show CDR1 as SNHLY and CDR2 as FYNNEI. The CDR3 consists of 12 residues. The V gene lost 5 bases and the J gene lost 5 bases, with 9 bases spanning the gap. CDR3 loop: CASSLDRYGYTF. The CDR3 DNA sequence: TGTGCCAGCAGTTTGGACAGATATGGCTACACCTTC.

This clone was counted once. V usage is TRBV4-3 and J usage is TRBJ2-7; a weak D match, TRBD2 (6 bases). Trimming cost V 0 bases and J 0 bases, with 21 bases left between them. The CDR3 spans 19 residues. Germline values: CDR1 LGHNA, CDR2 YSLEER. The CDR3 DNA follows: TGCGCCAGCAGCCAAGAGGTCACGGTCAGGGACTTCGTCTCCTACGAGCAGTACTTC. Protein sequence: CASSQEVTVRDFVSYEQYF.

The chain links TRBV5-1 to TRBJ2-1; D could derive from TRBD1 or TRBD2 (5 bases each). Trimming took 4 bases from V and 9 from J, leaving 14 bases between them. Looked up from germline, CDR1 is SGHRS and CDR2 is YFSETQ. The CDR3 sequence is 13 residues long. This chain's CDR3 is CASSPLGAGEQFF. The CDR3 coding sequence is TGCGCCAGCAGCCCGCTCGGGGCCGGTGAGCAGTTCTTC.

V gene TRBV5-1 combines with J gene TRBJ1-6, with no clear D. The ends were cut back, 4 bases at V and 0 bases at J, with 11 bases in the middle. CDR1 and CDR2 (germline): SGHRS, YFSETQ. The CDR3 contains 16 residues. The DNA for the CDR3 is TGCGCCAGCAGCGTCTCCGGGAGCTCCTATAATTCACCCCTCCACTTT. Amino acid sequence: CASSVSGSSYNSPLHF.

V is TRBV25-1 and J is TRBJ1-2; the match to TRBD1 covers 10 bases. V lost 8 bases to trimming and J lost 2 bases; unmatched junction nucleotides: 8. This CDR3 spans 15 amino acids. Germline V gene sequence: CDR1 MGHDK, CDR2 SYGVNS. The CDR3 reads CASSLPGQGNYGYTF. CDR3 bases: TGTGCCAGCTCGCTTCCGGGACAGGGGAACTATGGCTACACCTTC.

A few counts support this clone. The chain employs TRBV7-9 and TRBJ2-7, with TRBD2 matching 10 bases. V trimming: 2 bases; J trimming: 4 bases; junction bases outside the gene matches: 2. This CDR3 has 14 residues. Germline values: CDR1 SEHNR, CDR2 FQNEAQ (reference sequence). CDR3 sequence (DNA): TGTGCCAGCAGCTTACTAGCGGGGGTATACGAGCAGTACTTC. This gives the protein CASSLLAGVYEQYF.

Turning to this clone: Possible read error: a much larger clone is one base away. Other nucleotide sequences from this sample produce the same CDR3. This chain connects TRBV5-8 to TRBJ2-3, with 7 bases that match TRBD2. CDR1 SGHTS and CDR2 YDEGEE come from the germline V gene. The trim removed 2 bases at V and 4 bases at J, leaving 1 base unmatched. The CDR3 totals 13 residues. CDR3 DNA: TGTGCCAGCAGCTTACGGGGGGCAGATACGCAGTATTTT. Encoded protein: CASSLRGADTQYF.

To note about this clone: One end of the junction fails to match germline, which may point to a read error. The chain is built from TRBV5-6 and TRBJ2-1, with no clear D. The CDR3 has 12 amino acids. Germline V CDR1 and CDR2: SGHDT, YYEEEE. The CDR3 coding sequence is TGTGCCAGCAGTTTGGACGGATACGCCCAGTTCTTC. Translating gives CASSLDGYAQFF.

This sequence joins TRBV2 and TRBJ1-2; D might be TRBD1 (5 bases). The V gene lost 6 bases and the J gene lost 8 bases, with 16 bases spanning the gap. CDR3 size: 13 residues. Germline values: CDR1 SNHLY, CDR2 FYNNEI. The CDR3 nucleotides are TGTGCCAGCAGGCCAGGGCAGGGAGAAGGCTACACCTTC. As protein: CASRPGQGEGYTF. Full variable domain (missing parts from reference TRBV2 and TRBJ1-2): EPEVTQTPSHQVTQMGQEVILRCVPISNHLYFYWYRQILGQKVEFLVSFYNNEISEKSEIFDDQFSVERPDGSNFTLKIRSTKLEDSAMYFCASRPGQGEGYTFGSGTRLTVV.

The CDR3 bases are TGTGCCAGCAGCCCGTCGGGGCAGCTCAGGGAGACCCAGTACTTC. Its translation: CASSPSGQLRETQYF. J is TRBJ2-5 and V is TRBV5-8; TRBD1 or TRBD2 may be the D gene (5 bases each). Germline V lookup: CDR1 SGHTS, CDR2 YDEGEE. V was pared by 4 bases and J by 5 bases, with 18 bases between. The CDR3 loop spans 15 amino acids.

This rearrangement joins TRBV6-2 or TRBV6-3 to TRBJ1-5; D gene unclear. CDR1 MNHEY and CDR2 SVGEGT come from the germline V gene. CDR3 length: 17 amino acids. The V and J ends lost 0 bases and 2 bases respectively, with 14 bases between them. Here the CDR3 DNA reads TGTGCCAGCAGTTACTCCATTGGGCAAATCGGCAATCAGCCCCAGCATTTT. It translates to CASSYSIGQIGNQPQHF.

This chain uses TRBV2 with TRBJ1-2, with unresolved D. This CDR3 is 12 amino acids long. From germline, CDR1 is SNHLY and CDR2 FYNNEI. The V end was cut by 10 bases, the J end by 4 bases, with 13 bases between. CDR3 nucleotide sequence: TGTGCCACCAGCGCAGAAATCTATGGCTACACCTTC. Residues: CATSAEIYGYTF.

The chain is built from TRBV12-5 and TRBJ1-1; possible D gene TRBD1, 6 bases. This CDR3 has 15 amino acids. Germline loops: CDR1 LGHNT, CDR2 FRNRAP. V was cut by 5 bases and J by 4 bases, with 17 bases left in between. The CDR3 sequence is CASGATGSLGTEAFF. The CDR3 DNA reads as TGTGCTAGTGGTGCAACAGGGTCCCTTGGCACTGAAGCTTTCTTT. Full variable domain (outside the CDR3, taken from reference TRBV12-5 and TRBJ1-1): DARVTQTPRHKVTEMGQEVTMRCQPILGHNTVFWYRQTMMQGLELLAYFRNRAPLDDSGMPKDRFSAEMPDATLATLKIQPSEPRDSAVYFCASGATGSLGTEAFFGQGTRLTVV.